These 10 T cell receptor beta chains share one sample of origin, sequenced in a study of blood T cell repertoires in COVID-19 (dated by TCRdb to between 2020 and 2021). Libraries came from the immunoSEQ multiplex PCR assay. TCRdb holds this immuneACCESS table with in-frame rearrangements only. Some clones are missing; in checked studies, unresolved V genes explain under half, and the rest has no known cause. Across this sample there are roughly 120,000 clones, with about 84% seen only once. The ten largest account for about 5.7% of the sample. Sample: peripheral blood. The source is a human donor in a cohort sampled during active COVID-19.

The J gene is TRBJ2-5, the V gene TRBV9, with 7 bases that match TRBD2. CDR1 and CDR2 from the germline V gene are SGDLS and YYNGEE. The V and J ends lost 0 bases and 3 bases, in that order; junction bases with no gene match: 2. There are 14 residues in the CDR3. The CDR3 DNA sequence: TGTGCCAGCAGCGTAGGCGCGGGAGAAGAGACCCAGTACTTC. It is translated as CASSVGAGEETQYF.

The rearrangement uses TRBV28 and TRBJ2-7, with a tentative D call TRBD1 (5 bases). Germline V gene sequence: CDR1 MDHEN, CDR2 SYDVKM. V lost 6 bases and J 5 bases, leaving 11 bases between the germline ends. The CDR3 is 12 residues long. CDR3 sequence: CASRSRVDEQYF. The CDR3, as DNA: TGTGCCAGCAGGAGCAGGGTCGACGAGCAGTACTTC.

The chain joins TRBV6-5 to TRBJ2-7; 10 bases match TRBD1. From germline, CDR1 is MNHEY and CDR2 SVGAGI. V lost 7 bases and J lost 2; bases outside the gene matches: 8. The CDR3 contains 15 residues. DNA of the CDR3: TGTGCCAGCATTCCTTCGACAGGGGGCGCCTACGAGCAGTACTTC. This encodes CASIPSTGGAYEQYF.

The V gene is TRBV6-5, the J gene TRBJ2-2; 8 bases are a match to TRBD1. CDR3 length: 13 residues. The V and J ends lost 6 bases and 7 bases, in that order; junction bases with no gene match: 4. Germline lookup yields CDR1 MNHEY and CDR2 SVGAGI. CDR3 nucleotide sequence: TGTGCCAGCAGAGGACAGGGCGGCGGGGAGCTGTTTTTT. It specifies CASRGQGGGELFF.

The rearrangement uses TRBV27 and TRBJ1-1; tentatively, D is TRBD1 (5 bases). The CDR3 covers 14 residues. The germline V and J ends were trimmed by 6 bases and 4 bases, with 15 bases remaining between them. Per the germline V gene, CDR1 is MNHEY and CDR2 is SMNVEV (reference sequence). The CDR3 nucleotides read TGTGCCAGCAGCCCACCGACCGGGGGCACTGAAGCTTTCTTT. Residues: CASSPPTGGTEAFF.

This clone was detected only a few times. The J gene is TRBJ2-2, the V gene TRBV19; 10 nucleotides align to TRBD2. Germline values: CDR1 LNHDA, CDR2 SQIVND (reference sequence). V lost 7 bases and J lost 4; bases outside the gene matches: 9. The CDR3 length is 16 residues. Here the CDR3 reads CASTPPGLASTGELFF. For the CDR3, the DNA is TGTGCCAGTACACCCCCGGGACTAGCGTCCACCGGGGAGCTGTTTTTT. Filled out from reference TRBV19 and TRBJ2-2, the complete variable domain reads DGGITQSPKYLFRKEGQNVTLSCEQNLNHDAMYWYRQDPGQGLRLIYYSQIVNDFQKGDIAEGYSVSREKKESFPLTVTSAQKNPTAFYLCASTPPGLASTGELFFGEGSRLTVL.

The J gene is TRBJ1-2, the V gene TRBV6-5, with 7 bases aligning to TRBD1. The CDR3 spans 12 residues. Germline trimming cut 4 bases from V and 4 bases from J; bases unmatched to any gene: 0. Looked up from germline, CDR1 is MNHEY and CDR2 is SVGAGI. DNA of the CDR3: TGTGCCAGCAGTTGGGACAGCTATGGCTACACCTTC. Translating it yields CASSWDSYGYTF.

The chain is built from TRBV28 and TRBJ2-1; TRBD2 agrees at 7 bases. This CDR3 comprises 15 residues. Trimming removed 5 bases from V and 3 bases from J; junction bases left unmatched: 7. The germline V gene encodes CDR1 MDHEN and CDR2 SYDVKM. This CDR3 reads CASSVAGANYNEQFF. The CDR3 DNA sequence: TGTGCCAGCAGTGTGGCGGGAGCCAACTACAATGAGCAGTTCTTC.

This clone was recorded once. The chain uses TRBV7-3 and TRBJ2-3; 9 bases fit TRBD2. The germline V gene encodes CDR1 SGHTA and CDR2 FQGTGA. The CDR3 is 16 residues long. Trimming cost V 6 bases and J 2 bases; bases outside gene matches: 9. CDR3 DNA sequence: TGTGCCAGCAGTCTCAGGCGCGGGAGGGCCACAGATACGCAGTATTTT. It translates to CASSLRRGRATDTQYF.

J is TRBJ2-2 and V is TRBV25-1; a possible D gene is TRBD2 (5 bases). The V gene's germline CDR1 is MGHDK and CDR2 SYGVNS. Trimming pared 2 bases from V and 5 bases from J, leaving 15 bases between. The CDR3 contains 16 residues. The CDR3 protein is CASSENRGLKTGELFF. The CDR3 region has the DNA TGTGCCAGCAGTGAAAATAGAGGGTTGAAAACCGGGGAGCTGTTTTTT. Filled out from reference TRBV25-1 and TRBJ2-2, the complete variable domain reads EADIYQTPRYLVIGTGKKITLECSQTMGHDKMYWYQQDPGMELHLIHYSYGVNSTEKGDLSSESTVSRIRTEHFPLTLESARPSHTSQYLCASSENRGLKTGELFFGEGSRLTVL.